One sample yielded the 27 T cell receptor beta chains listed below, sequenced in a study of blood T cell repertoires in COVID-19. Sequencing was performed with immunoSEQ multiplex PCR; in TCRdb, only in-frame clones are kept and a portion is missing. The data contain tens of thousands of clones, 65% to 90% of them singletons. Sequencing input: peripheral blood. The receptors stem from a man in his fifties or sixties with COVID-19, enrolled during active disease.

The chain recombines TRBV3-1 (or the pseudogene TRBV3-2) with TRBJ2-1; 7 bases line up with TRBD2. The junction had 8 bases not matched to a gene; V was cut back by 3 bases and J by 6 bases. Germline CDR1 reads LGHDT; CDR2 reads YNNKEL (reference sequence). The CDR3 runs 15 residues. The CDR3 sequence is CASSQRGREGNEQFF. The CDR3 bases are TGTGCCAGCAGCCAGCGGGGAAGGGAGGGCAATGAGCAGTTCTTC.

V gene TRBV7-6 combines with J gene TRBJ1-2; D is uncertain. This CDR3 has 15 residues. Germline V lookup: CDR1 SGHVS, CDR2 FNYEAQ. Trimming left V 10 bases short and J 2 bases short, with 20 bases between. The CDR3 spells CATLPYPSFNYGYTF. The CDR3 nucleotides are TGTGCCACCCTGCCCTATCCGAGCTTCAACTATGGCTACACCTTC.

V usage is TRBV6-2 or TRBV6-3 and J usage is TRBJ2-7; D unclear. Germline assignment: CDR1 MNHEY and CDR2 SVGEGT. This CDR3 is built from 13 residues. V gave up 5 bases and J gave up 1 base, with 9 bases separating them. This CDR3 is CASSPVLSYEQYF. The CDR3 region has the DNA TGTGCCAGCAGTCCGGTTCTATCCTACGAGCAGTACTTC.

The chain couples TRBV30 to TRBJ2-1; 11 bases are shared with TRBD2. The V segment lost 2 bases and the J segment 7 bases; nucleotides outside the gene matches: 4. Germline V gene lookup returns CDR1 GTSNPN and CDR2 SVGIG (reference sequence). The length of the CDR3 is 14 residues. CDR3 sequence reads: CAWSLAGGRNEQFF. The DNA for the CDR3 is TGTGCCTGGAGTCTAGCGGGAGGTCGGAATGAGCAGTTCTTC. Supplemented by reference TRBV30 and TRBJ2-1, the full variable domain reads SQTIHQWPATLVQPVGSPLSLECTVEGTSNPNLYWYRQAAGRGLQLLFYSVGIGQISSEVPQNLSASRPQDRQFILSSKKLLLSDSGFYLCAWSLAGGRNEQFFGPGTRLTVL.

The gene calls are TRBV27 and TRBJ2-7, with D perhaps TRBD1 (6 bases). The CDR3 loop spans 13 amino acids. V was trimmed by 5 bases and J by 5 bases, leaving 13 bases between them. CDR1 MNHEY and CDR2 SMNVEV come from the germline V gene (reference sequence). CDR3 region: CASSATGRDEQYF. The CDR3 DNA reads TGTGCCAGCAGTGCAACAGGGCGGGACGAGCAGTACTTC.

The chain employs TRBV18 and TRBJ1-5; D is uncertain. CDR1 is KGHSH, CDR2 LQKENI, per germline. The CDR3 sequence is 15 residues long. Trimming pared 1 base from V and 5 bases from J, leaving 12 bases between. CDR3 sequence reads: CASSPLPTVDQPQHF. The CDR3 region has the DNA TGTGCCAGCTCACCACTGCCTACAGTTGATCAGCCCCAGCATTTT.

The CDR3 reads CASSQEWGRNDGYTF. CDR3 sequence (DNA): TGCGCCAGCAGCCAAGAGTGGGGGCGTAATGATGGCTACACCTTC. This chain connects TRBV4-1 to TRBJ1-2; perhaps TRBD1 as D (6 bases). Trimming cost V 0 bases and J 6 bases, with 14 bases left between them. CDR3 length: 15 residues. Germline V CDR1 and CDR2: MGHRA, YSYEKL.

This clone was detected many times. CDR3 region: CASSSQGLSGELFF. As DNA, the CDR3 is TGTGCCAGCAGCTCACAGGGTCTCTCCGGGGAGCTGTTTTTT. The chain has TRBV12-1 and TRBJ2-2; the table's D call TRBD1 went unverified against the DNA. TRBV12-1 is a known pseudogene. CDR3 length equals 14 residues.

The CDR3 DNA reads TGTGCCAGCAGTTTATCCCCGGGTCTGCAGCCCCAGCATTTT. Its protein product is CASSLSPGLQPQHF. The chain combines TRBV28 with TRBJ1-5; D is undetermined. CDR1 is MDHEN, CDR2 SYDVKM, per germline. Trimming took 1 base from V and 7 from J, leaving 11 bases between them. The CDR3 has 14 amino acids.

The chain joins TRBV7-3 to TRBJ2-1, with 7 bases lining up with TRBD1. The CDR3 is 15 residues long. Looked up from germline, CDR1 is SGHTA and CDR2 is FQGTGA. The V gene end was trimmed by 3 bases and the J gene end by 2 bases; junction bases not matched to a gene: 4. This CDR3 reads CASSFEGQAYNEQFF. The CDR3 nucleotides are TGTGCCAGCAGCTTCGAAGGACAGGCCTACAATGAGCAGTTCTTC.

The chain carries TRBV5-6 and TRBJ1-5; the D gene is possibly TRBD1 (5 bases). Looked up from germline, CDR1 is SGHDT and CDR2 is YYEEEE. Trimming took off 2 bases at V and 11 bases at J, with 17 bases between the two ends. The CDR3 totals 14 residues. CDR3 amino acids: CASSFGVSGGAQHF. CDR3 DNA sequence: TGTGCCAGCAGCTTCGGGGTCTCCGGGGGAGCCCAGCATTTT.

V is TRBV6-5 and J is TRBJ2-2, with D maybe TRBD2 (5 bases). With 6 bases removed from V and 5 bases from J, the gap between germline ends came to 16 bases. There are 15 residues in the CDR3. Germline V gene lookup returns CDR1 MNHEY and CDR2 SVGAGI. The CDR3 sequence is CASSRRTGRTGELFF. The DNA of the CDR3 is TGTGCCAGCAGCAGAAGGACGGGGAGAACCGGGGAGCTGTTTTTT.

The chain is built from TRBV29-1 and TRBJ1-2, with D hard to call. CDR3 length: 11 residues. The V gene lost 4 bases and the J gene lost 4 bases, with 7 bases spanning the gap. Germline V gene lookup returns CDR1 SQVTM and CDR2 ANQGSEA. DNA for the CDR3: TGCAGCGTTGTACTCCTCTATGGCTACACCTTC. Translation: CSVVLLYGYTF.

This chain uses TRBV5-1 with TRBJ1-2; possibly TRBD1 for D (5 bases). Germline V CDR1 and CDR2: SGHRS, YFSETQ. Deletions cut 4 bases from V and 2 bases from J, with 9 bases between. This CDR3 has 13 amino acids. For the CDR3, the DNA is TGCGCCAGCAGCATGGACATGAACTATGGCTACACCTTC. As protein: CASSMDMNYGYTF. Drawing the rest from reference TRBV5-1 and TRBJ1-2, the complete variable domain is KAGVTQTPRYLIKTRGQQVTLSCSPISGHRSVSWYQQTPGQGLQFLFEYFSETQRNKGNFPGRFSGRQFSNSRSEMNVSTLELGDSALYLCASSMDMNYGYTFGSGTRLTVV.

The V call is TRBV7-6, the J call TRBJ1-4; TRBD1 matches 10 bases. The ends lost 0 bases at V and 5 bases at J; junction bases unmatched: 0. Germline lookup yields CDR1 SGHVS and CDR2 FNYEAQ. The length of the CDR3 is 15 residues. Here the CDR3 reads CASSLAGQGNEKLFF. CDR3 coding DNA: TGTGCCAGCAGCTTAGCGGGACAGGGGAATGAAAAACTGTTTTTT.

The CDR3 sequence: CASSRGQKETGGVYEQYF. CDR3 nucleotide sequence: TGTGCCAGCAGCCGAGGACAAAAAGAAACCGGGGGAGTCTACGAGCAGTACTTC. V is TRBV7-4 and J is TRBJ2-7; TRBD2 might be the D (6 bases). The germline V and J ends were trimmed by 5 bases and 3 bases, with 26 bases remaining between them. This CDR3 spans 18 amino acids. Per germline, CDR1 SGHVT and CDR2 SQSDAQ.

V is TRBV20-1 and J is TRBJ2-7; D gene ambiguous. The CDR3 length is 11 residues. Germline V gene sequence: CDR1 DFQATT, CDR2 SNEGSKA (reference sequence). The V end was cut by 3 bases, the J end by 6 bases, with 9 bases between. DNA of the CDR3: TGCAGTGCTAGGTGGCCGCCCGAGCAGTACTTC. Protein sequence: CSARWPPEQYF.

The chain uses TRBV6-5 and TRBJ2-2; TRBD2 is a possible D gene (6 bases). Trimming removed 6 bases at V and 6 bases at J, with 14 bases between. The CDR3 sequence is 14 residues long. Germline V gives CDR1 MNHEY, CDR2 SVGAGI. Written as DNA, the CDR3 is TGTGCCAGCAGACGGGAGTTTTCGTCCGGGGAGCTGTTTTTT. It is translated as CASRREFSSGELFF.

V usage is TRBV19 and J usage is TRBJ2-7, with 8 bases lining up with TRBD1. Germline V lookup: CDR1 LNHDA, CDR2 SQIVND (reference sequence). The CDR3 runs to 15 residues. J gave up 1 base and V 5 bases, and 7 bases lay outside the gene matches. Here the CDR3 DNA reads TGTGCCAGTAGTGATACCGGGACAGGTTCCTACGAGCAGTACTTC. It encodes CASSDTGTGSYEQYF.

This chain connects TRBV7-9 to TRBJ2-5, with a weak D call TRBD1 (7 bases). The CDR3 contains 14 residues. V lost 6 bases to trimming and J lost 4 bases, with 15 bases between them. Germline V CDR1 and CDR2: SEHNR, FQNEAQ (reference sequence). CDR3: CASRIQGGAETQYF. The CDR3 coding sequence is TGTGCCAGCAGGATTCAGGGGGGCGCAGAGACCCAGTACTTC.

This CDR3 is CASSYSGQGTGELFF. CDR3 DNA sequence: TGTGCCAGCAGTTACTCGGGACAGGGTACCGGGGAGCTGTTTTTT. The J gene is TRBJ2-2, the V gene TRBV6-5; 9 positions agree with TRBD1. This CDR3 region has 15 residues. The V gene end was trimmed by 0 bases and the J gene end by 5 bases; junction bases not matched to a gene: 1. CDR1 and CDR2 (germline): MNHEY, SVGAGI.

In its sample, this clone was seen once. The J gene is TRBJ1-1, the V gene TRBV5-1; maybe TRBD1 (5 bases). The CDR3 sequence is 16 residues long. CDR1 is SGHRS, CDR2 YFSETQ, per germline. The ends were cut back, 0 bases at V and 3 bases at J, with 15 bases in the middle. In DNA form, the CDR3 reads TGCGCCAGCAGCTTGGGGGTTCGGGGGGTTTACACTGAAGCTTTCTTT. Encoded protein: CASSLGVRGVYTEAFF.

This clone was recorded only once. CDR3 coding DNA: TGTGCCCCATCCGAGGGTGAAGCTTTCTTT. The encoded protein is CAPSEGEAFF. The chain employs TRBV2 and TRBJ1-1; D uncertain. Germline V lookup: CDR1 SNHLY, CDR2 FYNNEI. The V gene lost 11 bases and the J gene lost 7 bases, with 11 bases spanning the gap. The CDR3 has 10 amino acids.

This chain uses TRBV29-1 with TRBJ1-6, with TRBD1 matching 7 bases. Looked up from germline, CDR1 is SQVTM and CDR2 is ANQGSEA. The length of the CDR3 is 12 residues. Trimming cost V 4 bases and J 10 bases; bases outside gene matches: 4. The CDR3 sequence is CSVGDSQSPLHF. CDR3 nucleotide sequence: TGCAGCGTTGGGGACAGTCAGTCACCCCTCCACTTT. The full variable domain, its missing parts supplied by reference TRBV29-1 and TRBJ1-6, is SAVISQKPSRDICQRGTSLTIQCQVDSQVTMMFWYRQQPGQSLTLIATANQGSEATYESGFVIDKFPISRPNLTFSTLTVSNMSPEDSSIYLCSVGDSQSPLHFGNGTRLTVT.

The chain recombines TRBV20-1 with TRBJ1-1; 7 nucleotides line up with TRBD1. The CDR3 consists of 11 residues. Germline CDR1 reads DFQATT; CDR2 reads SNEGSKA (reference sequence). The CDR3 is CRQGRNTEAFF. CDR3 DNA sequence: TGCAGACAGGGGAGAAACACTGAAGCTTTCTTT.

The gene calls are TRBV6-1 and TRBJ2-5; 10 bases match TRBD1. V shed 7 bases, J shed 1 base, and the junction held 9 bases outside the gene matches. CDR3 length equals 16 residues. CDR1 is MNHNS and CDR2 is SASEGT in the germline V gene. The CDR3 sequence: CASTEGQGLPQETQYF. For the CDR3, the DNA is TGTGCCAGCACTGAGGGACAGGGGTTACCCCAAGAGACCCAGTACTTC.

As regards this clone: One end of the junction does not line up with germline, which may come from a read error. Within the sample, other DNA sequences also encode this same CDR3. The rearrangement uses TRBV27 and TRBJ2-1, with D possibly TRBD1 on 6 matching bases. The CDR3 contains 15 residues. Germline CDR1 reads MNHEY; CDR2 reads SMNVEV (reference sequence). CDR3 residues: CASSDRDTAANEQFF. The CDR3 nucleotides are TGTGCCAGCAGTGACCGGGACACCGCCGCGAATGAACAGTTCTTC.